The 15 T cell receptor beta chains presented below share a single source sample, sequenced in a study of blood T cell repertoires in COVID-19. TCRdb's copy holds only in-frame clones and misses some; the assay was immunoSEQ multiplex PCR. The sample consists of approximately 300,000 clones, around 84% of them appearing once. The specimen was PBMCs or T cells enriched from blood (not recorded which). Receptors originate from a woman younger than 30 who had recovered from COVID-19.

This clone was observed a few times. The genes are TRBV2 and TRBJ2-1; 12 nucleotides agree with TRBD2. CDR3 length: 15 amino acids. The germline CDR1 and CDR2 sequences are SNHLY and FYNNEI. The V gene end was trimmed by 7 bases and the J gene end by 6 bases; junction bases not matched to a gene: 7. CDR3 amino acids: CASIRLAGAPNEQFF. In DNA form, the CDR3 reads TGTGCCAGCATTAGACTAGCGGGGGCCCCCAATGAGCAGTTCTTC.

The J gene is TRBJ1-1, the V gene TRBV28, with a tentative D call TRBD1 (6 bases). The CDR3 runs to 15 residues. The V and J ends lost 3 bases and 5 bases respectively, with 16 bases between them. Per the germline V gene, CDR1 is MDHEN and CDR2 is SYDVKM. The CDR3 spells CASSFLRGGLTEAFF. CDR3 sequence (DNA): TGTGCCAGCAGTTTTCTCAGGGGTGGGTTGACTGAAGCTTTCTTT.

This chain uses TRBV18 with TRBJ1-1; D not resolved. CDR1 KGHSH and CDR2 LQKENI come from the germline V gene. Trimming took off 1 base at V and 4 bases at J, with 13 bases between the two ends. The CDR3 is 15 amino acids. DNA for the CDR3: TGTGCCAGCTCACCACGTGAGGGAAAGTCCACTGAAGCTTTCTTT. This sequence encodes CASSPREGKSTEAFF.

The chain links TRBV27 to TRBJ2-1; 10 nucleotides align to TRBD1. This CDR3 is built from 18 residues. Germline CDR1 reads MNHEY; CDR2 reads SMNVEV (reference sequence). V shed 2 bases, J shed 10 bases, and the junction held 17 bases outside the gene matches. The CDR3 DNA reads as TGTGCCAGCAGTTTAATAACCTGGGGGGGACAGGGGCGGGACGAGCAGTTCTTC. It is translated as CASSLITWGGQGRDEQFF.

This chain joins TRBV12-3 or TRBV12-4 and TRBJ2-2; tentatively, D is TRBD1 (5 bases). The germline V and J ends were trimmed by 7 bases and 6 bases, with 9 bases remaining between them. This CDR3 spans 12 amino acids. The DNA for the CDR3 is TGTGCCAGCACAGGGATTGCCGGGGAGCTGTTTTTT. It encodes CASTGIAGELFF.

The chain couples TRBV9 to TRBJ1-1; D remains ambiguous. Germline V gives CDR1 SGDLS, CDR2 YYNGEE. CDR3 length: 14 residues. The germline V and J ends were trimmed by 0 bases and 0 bases, with 6 bases remaining between them. The CDR3 sequence is CASSVETVNTEAFF. The DNA for the CDR3 is TGTGCCAGCAGCGTAGAAACGGTGAACACTGAAGCTTTCTTT.

This clone was seen only once. V gene TRBV2 combines with J gene TRBJ1-5, with 8 bases matching TRBD1. The CDR3 extends over 16 amino acids. With 1 base clipped from V and 5 bases from J, the junction kept 7 bases outside the gene matches. In germline, CDR1 is SNHLY, CDR2 FYNNEI. CDR3 residues: CASSEGTGRGDQPQHF. The CDR3 coding sequence is TGTGCCAGCAGTGAAGGGACAGGGAGGGGGGATCAGCCCCAGCATTTT.

The V and J genes are TRBV13 and TRBJ2-3; 7 positions match TRBD1. Germline loops: CDR1 PRHDT, CDR2 FYEKMQ (reference sequence). The CDR3 contains 16 residues. V gave up 4 bases and J gave up 0 bases; unmatched junction bases: 7. CDR3: CASSSPTGISTDTQYF. The CDR3 region has the DNA TGTGCCAGCAGCTCCCCGACAGGGATAAGCACAGATACGCAGTATTTT.

This rearrangement joins TRBV27 to TRBJ2-5; 13 bases fit TRBD2. Per germline, CDR1 MNHEY and CDR2 SMNVEV (reference sequence). V dropped 5 bases and J dropped 5; count of bases not matched to a gene: 8. The CDR3 loop spans 16 amino acids. CDR3 nucleotides: TGTGCCAGCAGTCCCTTGGGACTAGCGGGATTCGAGACCCAGTACTTC. Its protein product is CASSPLGLAGFETQYF.

This chain joins TRBV7-8 and TRBJ2-2; D is perhaps TRBD1 (6 bases). The ends were cut back, 3 bases at V and 4 bases at J, with 12 bases in the middle. This CDR3 comprises 15 residues. Germline V gives CDR1 SGHVS, CDR2 FQNEAQ. CDR3 sequence reads: CASSFATGSTGELFF. The CDR3, as DNA: TGTGCCAGCAGCTTCGCTACAGGGAGCACCGGGGAGCTGTTTTTT.

This chain links TRBV5-5 with TRBJ2-7, with 10 bases identical to TRBD1. The germline CDR1 and CDR2 sequences are SGHKS and YYEKEE (reference sequence). With V trimmed by 5 bases and J by 4 bases, 9 bases remained unmatched. The CDR3 contains 15 residues. The CDR3 bases are TGTGCCAGCAGGAGACAGGGGGCGCCCGCTTACGAGCAGTACTTC. It translates to CASRRQGAPAYEQYF.

The chain is built from TRBV11-3 and TRBJ2-5, with D unresolved. V shed 2 bases and J shed 5 bases, with 9 bases lying between them. This CDR3 comprises 13 residues. CDR1 and CDR2 (germline): SGHNT, YENEEA. The CDR3 sequence is CASSLMAAETQYF. The CDR3 bases are TGTGCCAGCAGCTTAATGGCGGCGGAGACCCAGTACTTC.

The chain links TRBV18 to TRBJ1-1; D is possibly TRBD1 (6 bases). The V and J ends lost 8 bases and 1 base respectively, with 11 bases between them. The length of the CDR3 is 13 residues. Germline CDR1 and CDR2: KGHSH and LQKENI. CDR3 amino acids: CASRETGNTEAFF. The CDR3 region has the DNA TGTGCCAGCCGAGAGACAGGGAACACTGAAGCTTTCTTT.

The chain combines TRBV6-6 with TRBJ2-5, with a weak D call TRBD2 (5 bases). CDR1 is MNHNY and CDR2 is SVGAGI in the germline V gene (reference sequence). The CDR3 is made up of 12 amino acids. Trimming removed 10 bases at V and 1 base at J, with 10 bases between. The CDR3 sequence: CATGIGQETQYF. DNA for the CDR3: TGTGCCACCGGGATAGGCCAAGAGACCCAGTACTTC.

The rearrangement links TRBV20-1 to TRBJ2-1; unclear D gene. The CDR3 is 15 amino acids. Trimming pared 3 bases from V and 2 bases from J, leaving 14 bases between. CDR1 is DFQATT, CDR2 SNEGSKA, per germline (reference sequence). This CDR3 is CSASAPLSAYNEQFF. The DNA for the CDR3 is TGCAGTGCTAGTGCCCCCCTGAGTGCCTACAATGAGCAGTTCTTC.